The rows below give T cell receptor beta chains drawn from one sample of a study of T-cell memory formation after mild COVID-19. TCRdb re-called the 5' RACE reads with MiXCR, one entry per CDR3 protein. The sample includes about 290,000 distinct CDR3 sequences, less than 20% of them seen just once. Sequencing was performed on PBMCs or a T cell subset sorted from them (not recorded which). Receptor source: a man between 18 and 35 years old who had mild COVID-19 (a few samples of this study predate the infection). Cell type and time point are not known. Each CDR3 is given with its conserved first and last residue. D genes are given only for firm matches. For some rows the clone size is stated as once, few or many, or as a class when expanded; others skip it.

cdr3_aa	cdr3_nt	d_call	v_call	j_call	clone_size
CASSFILGQINIQYF	TGTGCCAGCAGCTTTATTCTCGGACAGATAAACATTCAGTACTTC	-	TRBV7-9	TRBJ2-4	-
CASTQSNTEAFF	TGTGCCAGCACACAGTCGAACACTGAAGCTTTCTTT	-	TRBV6-2/TRBV6-3	TRBJ1-1	once
CASRPRDRSHNEQFF	TGTGCCAGCAGGCCCCGGGACAGGAGCCACAATGAGCAGTTCTTC	TRBD1	TRBV2	TRBJ2-1	many
CASRPGQGLMSYQPQHF	TGTGCCAGCAGACCTGGACAGGGACTCATGTCCTATCAGCCCCAGCATTTT	TRBD1	TRBV6-1	TRBJ1-5	-
CASSHEDPTTDTQYF	TGCGCCAGCAGTCACGAGGACCCTACCACAGATACGCAGTATTTT	-	TRBV4-1	TRBJ2-3	few
CASRPGTLYNQPQHF	TGTGCCAGCAGACCCGGGACACTATACAATCAGCCCCAGCATTTT	-	TRBV2	TRBJ1-5	-
CAWGDYGYTF	TGTGCCTGGGGGGACTATGGCTACACCTTC	-	TRBV30	TRBJ1-2	few
CASSGYRDRATEAFF	TGTGCCAGCAGTGGGTACAGGGATCGGGCCACTGAAGCTTTCTTT	-	TRBV6-1	TRBJ1-1	many
CASSESGLVEQYF	TGCGCCAGCAGTGAGTCAGGGCTGGTCGAGCAGTACTTC	-	TRBV10-1	TRBJ2-7	few
CASSGFTQGLSGNTIYF	TGTGCCAGCAGCGGATTTACACAGGGCCTCTCTGGAAACACCATATATTTT	-	TRBV5-6	TRBJ1-3	few
CASSLGRGGEQFF	TGTGCCAGCAGTTTGGGCAGGGGCGGTGAGCAGTTCTTC	-	TRBV6-5	TRBJ2-1	many
CASSQAAGGANTGELFF	TGTGCCAGCAGCCAAGCGGCGGGGGGTGCGAACACCGGGGAGCTGTTTTTT	TRBD2	TRBV3-1	TRBJ2-2	few
CASSYSGRSGGYTDTQYF	TGTGCCAGCAGTTACTCGGGAAGGAGCGGGGGGTACACAGATACGCAGTATTTT	TRBD2	TRBV6-5	TRBJ2-3	-
CASSPTGAVAGGDIQYF	TGTGCCAGCAGTCCAACCGGTGCAGTAGCGGGGGGTGACATTCAGTACTTC	TRBD2	TRBV6-5	TRBJ2-4	few
CASSLRRGAGEQFF	TGCGCCAGCAGCTTACGCCGCGGGGCAGGGGAGCAGTTCTTC	-	TRBV5-1	TRBJ2-1	-
CASSLVGGRETNSPLHF	TGCGCCAGCAGCTTGGTCGGGGGACGGGAGACAAATTCACCCCTCCACTTT	-	TRBV5-1	TRBJ1-6	many
CASSLDRANTGELFF	TGCGCCAGCAGCTTGGACAGGGCGAACACCGGGGAGCTGTTTTTT	-	TRBV5-1	TRBJ2-2	many
CASSPTGGGYNEQFF	TGTGCCAGCAGCCCTACAGGGGGGGGCTACAATGAGCAGTTCTTC	-	TRBV5-5	TRBJ2-1	many
CASSLAWTDTQYF	TGCGCCAGCAGCCTAGCGTGGACCGATACGCAGTATTTT	-	TRBV5-1	TRBJ2-3	few
CSARAQGIRAGELFF	TGCAGTGCTAGAGCACAGGGGATACGGGCCGGGGAGCTGTTTTTT	TRBD1	TRBV20-1	TRBJ2-2	-
CASQTTPNEQFF	TGTGCCAGCCAGACGACCCCAAATGAGCAGTTCTTC	-	TRBV7-9	TRBJ2-1	-
CASSQQEARALAGGRDTQYF	TGTGCCAGCAGCCAACAAGAGGCGCGGGCTTTAGCGGGGGGGCGGGATACGCAGTATTTT	TRBD2	TRBV4-2	TRBJ2-3	-
CASSHPGQDGYTF	TGTGCCAGCAGCCATCCGGGACAAGATGGCTACACCTTC	-	TRBV4-2	TRBJ1-2	few
CASSQEGGTGLYTDTQYF	TGCGCCAGCAGCCAAGAGGGCGGGACAGGGCTATACACAGATACGCAGTATTTT	TRBD1	TRBV4-3	TRBJ2-3	few
CASSVEELGSPLHF	TGTGCCAGCAGTGTTGAAGAGTTAGGTTCACCCCTCCACTTT	-	TRBV27	TRBJ1-6	many
CASSDGYRDQPQHF	TGTGCCAGCAGTGATGGGTACAGGGATCAGCCCCAGCATTTT	-	TRBV2	TRBJ1-5	-
CASSAQTGINEKLFF	TGTGCCAGCAGCGCCCAGACAGGGATTAATGAAAAACTGTTTTTT	TRBD1	TRBV7-2	TRBJ1-4	few
CASSDGDSTDTQYF	TGTGCCAGCAGCGATGGAGACAGCACAGATACGCAGTATTTT	-	TRBV7-8	TRBJ2-3	few
CASSLDGGLGYTF	TGTGCCAGCAGCTTAGATGGGGGGCTTGGCTACACCTTC	-	TRBV7-8	TRBJ1-2	few
CASSLTGGSYEQYF	TGTGCCAGCAGCTTGACAGGGGGCTCCTACGAGCAGTACTTC	TRBD1	TRBV7-9	TRBJ2-7	many
CASSLARQQYF	TGTGCCAGCAGCTTAGCAAGGCAGCAGTACTTC	-	TRBV7-2	TRBJ2-7	few
CASSLAVLANYGYTF	TGCGCCAGCAGCTTGGCGGTCCTGGCTAACTATGGCTACACCTTC	-	TRBV5-1	TRBJ1-2	-
CSATGQGHLDTQYF	TGCAGTGCTACCGGACAGGGGCATTTGGATACGCAGTATTTT	TRBD1	TRBV20-1	TRBJ2-3	-
CASSSTSGYGNTGELFF	TGTGCCAGCAGCTCGACTAGCGGGTATGGTAACACCGGGGAGCTGTTTTTT	TRBD2	TRBV5-6	TRBJ2-2	few
CASTMSSYNEQFF	TGTGCCAGCACTATGAGCTCCTACAATGAGCAGTTCTTC	-	TRBV14	TRBJ2-1	few
CSVDGLAGRSEQFF	TGCAGCGTTGATGGACTAGCGGGGAGGAGTGAGCAGTTCTTC	TRBD2	TRBV29-1	TRBJ2-1	few
CASSRGGGALDTQYF	TGCGCCAGCAGCCGGGGGGGCGGGGCGCTGGATACGCAGTATTTT	-	TRBV4-3	TRBJ2-3	-
CASSRVRGVSGFGDEQYF	TGTGCCAGCAGCAGGGTCCGAGGGGTTTCGGGATTTGGGGACGAGCAGTACTTC	-	TRBV21-1	TRBJ2-7	-
CASSSTSGGAGEQFF	TGTGCCAGCAGCTCAACTAGCGGGGGGGCAGGGGAGCAGTTCTTC	TRBD2	TRBV11-3	TRBJ2-1	-
CASSFAAGGTEAFF	TGTGCCAGCAGTTTTGCGGCAGGGGGCACTGAAGCTTTCTTT	TRBD1	TRBV12-3/TRBV12-4	TRBJ1-1	-
CASSLAGTGIAREAQYF	TGTGCCAGCAGCTTAGCAGGGACAGGGATTGCAAGAGAAGCCCAGTACTTC	TRBD1	TRBV7-9	TRBJ2-5	few
CASSLRAGTDTQYF	TGTGCCAGCAGTTTACGGGCAGGCACAGATACGCAGTATTTT	-	TRBV12-3/TRBV12-4	TRBJ2-3	many
CASSYSGWQETQYF	TGTGCCAGCAGTTACTCGGGCTGGCAAGAGACCCAGTACTTC	-	TRBV6-5	TRBJ2-5	once
CATSRDSRSFEDRGAFF	TGTGCCACCAGCAGAGATTCCCGGTCTTTCGAGGATCGTGGAGCTTTCTTT	-	TRBV15	TRBJ1-1	few
CAIGAGRLNTEAFF	TGTGCCATCGGAGCAGGCCGCCTGAACACTGAAGCTTTCTTT	-	TRBV10-3	TRBJ1-1	few
CSARVRGVTDTQYF	TGCAGTGCTAGAGTAAGGGGGGTGACAGATACGCAGTATTTT	-	TRBV20-1	TRBJ2-3	-
CASSFTRNRWQEQFF	TGTGCCAGCAGCTTCACTCGAAATCGGTGGCAGGAGCAGTTCTTC	-	TRBV5-5	TRBJ2-1	few
CASSSGLAGGLEQFF	TGCGCCAGCAGCTCCGGACTAGCGGGGGGCCTTGAGCAGTTCTTC	TRBD2	TRBV5-1	TRBJ2-1	few